This TCR beta chain was found in a study of post-analysis software for immune sequencing data. Sequencing libraries made from TCR beta cDNA carried unique molecular identifiers. Hundreds of thousands of cDNA molecules came from 1 to 10 million T cells. MiXCR, applied by TCRdb to the PCR reads, yields one record per CDR3 protein. The table has about 820,000 distinct CDR3 sequences, roughly 50% seen once; the top ten hold approximately 4.4%. Germline values: CDR1 DFQATT, CDR2 SNEGSKA (reference sequence). The CDR3 consists of 12 residues. Trimming removed 3 bases at V and 1 base at J, with 3 bases between. This clonotype was recorded once. Its antigen remains unknown. Overall study results and limits: Normalized Chao1 diversity was significantly reduced in patients versus controls. Five TRBV segments were more frequent in patients than controls; TRBV5-6, TRBV5-1 and TRBV20-1 belonged to this group.

Material for sequencing was blood. The clonotype was recovered from a girl between 5 and 17 years old with multiple sclerosis. The chain recombines TRBV20-1 with TRBJ2-2; no firm D call. CDR3 in amino acids: CSARENTGELFF. CDR3 sequence (DNA): TGCAGTGCTAGGGAGAACACCGGGGAGCTGTTTTTT.